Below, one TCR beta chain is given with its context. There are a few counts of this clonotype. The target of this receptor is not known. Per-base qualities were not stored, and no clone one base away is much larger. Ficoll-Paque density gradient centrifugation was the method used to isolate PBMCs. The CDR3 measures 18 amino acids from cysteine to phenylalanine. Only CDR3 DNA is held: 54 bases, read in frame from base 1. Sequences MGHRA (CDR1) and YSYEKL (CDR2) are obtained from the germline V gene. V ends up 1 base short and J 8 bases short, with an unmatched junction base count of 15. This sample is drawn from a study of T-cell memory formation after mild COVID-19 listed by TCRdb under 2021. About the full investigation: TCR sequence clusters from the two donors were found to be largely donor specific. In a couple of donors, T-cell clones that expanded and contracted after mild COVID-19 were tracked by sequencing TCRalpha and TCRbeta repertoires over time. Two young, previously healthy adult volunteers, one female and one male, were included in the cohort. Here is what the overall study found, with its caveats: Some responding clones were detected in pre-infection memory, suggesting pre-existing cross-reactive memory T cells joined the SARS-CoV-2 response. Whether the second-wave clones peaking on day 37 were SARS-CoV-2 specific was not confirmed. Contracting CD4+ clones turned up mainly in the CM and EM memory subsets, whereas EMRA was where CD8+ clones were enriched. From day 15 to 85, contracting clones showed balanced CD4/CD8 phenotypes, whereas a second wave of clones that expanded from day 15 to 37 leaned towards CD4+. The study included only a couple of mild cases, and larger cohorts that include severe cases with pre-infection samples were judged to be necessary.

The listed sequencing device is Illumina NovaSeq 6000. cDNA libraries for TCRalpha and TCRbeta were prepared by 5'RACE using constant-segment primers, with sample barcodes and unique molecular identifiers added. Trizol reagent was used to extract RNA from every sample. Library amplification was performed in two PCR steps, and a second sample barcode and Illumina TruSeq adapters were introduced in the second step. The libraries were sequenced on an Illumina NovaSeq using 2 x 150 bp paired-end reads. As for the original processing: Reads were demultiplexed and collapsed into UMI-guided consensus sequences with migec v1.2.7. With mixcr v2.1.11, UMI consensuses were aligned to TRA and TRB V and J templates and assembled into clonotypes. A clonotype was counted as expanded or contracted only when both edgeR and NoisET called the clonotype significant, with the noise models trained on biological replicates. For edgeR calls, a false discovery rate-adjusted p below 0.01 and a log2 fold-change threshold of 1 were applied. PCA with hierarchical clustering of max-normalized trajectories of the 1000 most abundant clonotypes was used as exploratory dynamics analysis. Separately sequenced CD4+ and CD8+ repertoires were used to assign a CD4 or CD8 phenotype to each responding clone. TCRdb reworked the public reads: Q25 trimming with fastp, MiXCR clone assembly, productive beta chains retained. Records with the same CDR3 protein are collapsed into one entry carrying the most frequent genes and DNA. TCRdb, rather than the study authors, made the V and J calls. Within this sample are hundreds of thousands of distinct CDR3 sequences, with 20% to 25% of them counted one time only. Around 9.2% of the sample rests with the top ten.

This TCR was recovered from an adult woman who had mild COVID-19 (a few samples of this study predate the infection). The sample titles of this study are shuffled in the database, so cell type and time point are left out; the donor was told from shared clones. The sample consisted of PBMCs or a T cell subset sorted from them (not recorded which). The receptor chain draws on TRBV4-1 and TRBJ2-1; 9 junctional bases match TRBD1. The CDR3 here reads CASSQVLLSGQGRDEQFF. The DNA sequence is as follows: TGCGCCAGCAGCCAAGTTCTACTCTCGGGACAGGGAAGAGATGAGCAGTTCTTC.